The 13 T cell receptor beta chains below were found in one sample sequenced in a study of metastatic and nonmetastatic thyroid tumors. TCRdb reanalyzed the PCR reads with MiXCR. The table lists tens of thousands of clones, roughly 20% of them singletons. No treatment of any kind had been given to any patient before thyroid surgery. Sequences were obtained from blood. Source of these receptors: a female donor with papillary thyroid cancer or a benign thyroid nodule (not recorded which). Some clones in this sample may be carry-over from other donors' samples.

As concerns this clone: Given a much more abundant clone one base away, this may be a read error. The chain uses TRBV9 and TRBJ2-5; 9 bases map to TRBD2. Germline CDR1 SGDLS, CDR2 YYNGEE. There are 17 residues in the CDR3. CDR3 in amino acids: CANSPRQAGGAQETQYF. The CDR3 DNA is TGTGCCAACAGCCCCCGTCAAGCGGGAGGAGCCCAAGAGACCCAGTACTTC.

This clone was seen only a few times. A clone one base away is much larger, so this may be a read error. The rearrangement joins TRBV5-4 to TRBJ2-3; perhaps D is TRBD1 or TRBD2 (5 bases each). CDR3 length: 17 amino acids. Germline-derived CDR1 and CDR2 are SGHNT and YYREEE (reference sequence). The V end lost 1 base, the J end lost 0 bases, and 15 bases lay between the germline ends. Here the CDR3 DNA reads TGTGCCAGCAGCTTGTATCCTCCGGGGACCAGCACAGATACGCAGTATTTT. Its translation: CASSLYPPGTSTDTQYF. Using reference TRBV5-4 and TRBJ2-3 for the parts outside the CDR3, the full variable domain is ETGVTQSPTHLIKTRGQQVTLRCSSQSGHNTVSWYQQALGQGPQFIFQYYREEENGRGNFPPRFSGLQFPNYSSELNVNALELDDSALYLCASSLYPPGTSTDTQYFGPGTRLTVL.

This clone occurred once. A much bigger clone sits one base away, suggesting this may be a read error. The genes are TRBV18 and TRBJ2-1; D is perhaps TRBD1 (5 bases). V lost 3 bases and J lost 13, with 16 bases in between. The length of the CDR3 is 13 residues. The germline CDR1 and CDR2 sequences are KGHSH and LQKENI. In DNA form, the CDR3 reads TGTGCCAGCTCACCGCCGACAGAAAACATTCAGTTCTTC. It is translated as CASSPPTENIQFF.

The chain has TRBV27 and TRBJ2-7; 8 nucleotides align to TRBD2. CDR3 length: 16 amino acids. With 8 bases clipped from V and 3 bases from J, the junction kept 15 bases outside the gene matches. In germline, CDR1 is MNHEY, CDR2 SMNVEV (reference sequence). The CDR3 region is CASSFSGSDPNYEQYF. The CDR3 coding sequence is TGTGCCAGCTCCTTCAGCGGGAGCGACCCAAACTACGAGCAGTACTTC.

This clone was recorded a few times. An end of the junction does not agree with germline; a read error may underlie this. The chain has TRBV6-1 and TRBJ1-1; D ambiguous. The CDR3 has 14 residues. The germline V gene encodes CDR1 MNHNS and CDR2 SASEGT. DNA for the CDR3: TGTGCCAGCAGTGGGGGTAGGAGGAACACTGAATCTTTCTTT. It yields the protein CASSGGRRNTESFF.

The rearrangement joins TRBV24-1 to TRBJ2-3, with 7 bases fitting TRBD1. The CDR3 spans 15 residues. Per the germline V gene, CDR1 is KGHDR and CDR2 is SFDVKD. V was pared by 4 bases and J by 4 bases, with 7 bases of the junction left unmatched. Here the CDR3 DNA reads TGTGCCACCAGTGAGATTCCGGGACAGCCAGATACGCAGTATTTT. This sequence encodes CATSEIPGQPDTQYF.

This clone was recorded at least ten times. The rearrangement links TRBV5-1 to TRBJ2-7; TRBD1 matches at 7 bases. V gave up 4 bases and J gave up 0 bases; unmatched junction bases: 7. The CDR3 totals 15 residues. Looked up from germline, CDR1 is SGHRS and CDR2 is YFSETQ. CDR3 loop: CASSHTGVVSYEQYF. Written as DNA, the CDR3 is TGCGCCAGCAGCCATACAGGGGTCGTCTCCTACGAGCAGTACTTC.

The CDR3 loop is CASSLSGTKTYEQYF. The DNA of the CDR3 is TGTGCCAGCAGCTTATCAGGGACCAAAACCTACGAGCAGTACTTC. V and J are TRBV11-3 and TRBJ2-7; D might be TRBD1 or TRBD2, each matching 5 bases. Trimming removed 2 bases from V and 2 bases from J, with 13 bases in between. This CDR3 contains 15 residues. Germline V gene lookup returns CDR1 SGHNT and CDR2 YENEEA.

This clone is medium-sized by share. The V gene is TRBV6-1, the J gene TRBJ2-7; a possible D gene is TRBD1 (7 bases). The CDR3 spans 13 residues. The germline CDR1 and CDR2 sequences are MNHNS and SASEGT. V lost 5 bases to trimming and J lost 3 bases, with 11 bases between them. The CDR3 nucleotides read TGTGCCAGCAGTCGCAGGGGGGACTACGAGCAGTACTTC. Protein: CASSRRGDYEQYF.

This sequence joins TRBV6-2 or TRBV6-3 and TRBJ2-1, with D perhaps TRBD2 (5 bases). There are 15 residues in the CDR3. Germline lookup yields CDR1 MNHEY and CDR2 SVGEGT. V was clipped by 2 bases and J by 3 bases, with 11 bases between them. This CDR3 reads CASSYGSEGYNEQFF. The CDR3 bases are TGTGCCAGCAGTTACGGTTCCGAGGGCTACAATGAGCAGTTCTTC.

The chain links TRBV4-1 to TRBJ2-1; D possibly corresponds to TRBD2 (5 bases). The CDR3 runs to 17 residues. V lost 0 bases and J lost 6, with 18 bases in between. In germline, CDR1 is MGHRA, CDR2 YSYEKL. The CDR3 DNA sequence: TGCGCCAGCAGCCAAGATGGAGGTGGATTAGCGTCCAATGAGCAGTTCTTC. It translates to CASSQDGGGLASNEQFF.

This sequence joins TRBV2 and TRBJ1-6; D ambiguous. CDR1 and CDR2 (germline): SNHLY, FYNNEI. V lost 1 base and J lost 0, with 7 bases in between. The CDR3 extends over 16 amino acids. The CDR3 DNA follows: TGTGCCAGCAGTGAAGGCGCACGCTCCTATAATTCACCCCTCCACTTT. Protein product: CASSEGARSYNSPLHF.

For this clone: Since a much larger clone is just one base distant, this may be a read error. This is likely a read error, given that the CDR3 carries no conserved phenylalanine or tryptophan at its end. This chain links TRBV9 with TRBJ1-2; D perhaps matches TRBD1 (6 bases). Germline CDR1 SGDLS, CDR2 YYNGEE. Trimming left V 3 bases short and J 8 bases short, with 17 bases between. The CDR3 is 14 amino acids. The CDR3 region has the DNA TGTGCCAGCAGCGGACAGGTGGGGAATGGGGGCTACACCTCC. This codes for CASSGQVGNGGYTS.